The 8 T cell receptor beta chains presented below share a single source sample, sequenced in a study of cytomegalovirus exposure and HLA in healthy donors. PCR was performed using 60 Vbeta and 13 Jbeta primers. Data came from immunoSEQ multiplex PCR; TCRdb stores just in-frame clones and leaves some out. The sample table includes about 170,000 clones. The material sequenced was PBMCs. The receptors stem from a woman under 30 in good health and CMV-seropositive.

The CDR3: CSIKRTGYTEAFF. The CDR3 bases are TGCAGCATAAAACGGACAGGGTACACTGAAGCTTTCTTT. The chain links TRBV29-1 to TRBJ1-1; 8 bases are a match to TRBD1. There are 13 residues in the CDR3. Losses at the gene ends were 8 bases for V and 3 bases for J; bases not matched to a gene: 8. CDR1 SQVTM and CDR2 ANQGSEA come from the germline V gene.

This chain uses TRBV7-9 with TRBJ1-1, with 7 nucleotides matching TRBD1. This CDR3 has 14 residues. J lost 0 bases, V lost 7 bases, and 5 bases had no gene match. The germline gives CDR1 SEHNR, CDR2 FQNEAQ (reference sequence). CDR3 nucleotides: TGTGCCAGCACCCAGGGGGTTATGAACACTGAAGCTTTCTTT. This codes for CASTQGVMNTEAFF.

This chain connects TRBV5-6 to TRBJ1-1; tentatively, D is TRBD1 (5 bases). The CDR3 has 13 amino acids. The germline V gene has CDR1 SGHDT and CDR2 YYEEEE. V was trimmed by 0 bases and J by 8 bases, leaving 11 bases between them. CDR3 sequence reads: CASSLVRVGEAFF. Written as DNA, the CDR3 is TGTGCCAGCAGCTTGGTCAGGGTAGGGGAAGCTTTCTTT.

The chain uses TRBV10-3 and TRBJ2-1, with a possible D match to TRBD2 (7 bases). This CDR3 has 13 residues. Germline-derived CDR1 and CDR2 are ENHRY and SYGVKD. Trimming stripped 5 bases from V and 9 bases from J, with 14 bases between. CDR3 loop: CAISQGRVPEQFF. The CDR3 nucleotides are TGTGCCATCAGTCAGGGGAGGGTCCCTGAGCAGTTCTTC.

This rearrangement joins TRBV9 to TRBJ1-3; D not certain. From germline, CDR1 is SGDLS and CDR2 YYNGEE. CDR3 length: 14 amino acids. The ends were cut back, 2 bases at V and 0 bases at J, with 6 bases in the middle. The CDR3 DNA follows: TGTGCCAGCAGCGTCACCAGCTCTGGAAACACCATATATTTT. Translating gives CASSVTSSGNTIYF.

The chain carries TRBV6-5 and TRBJ2-7; the match to TRBD2 covers 8 bases. Germline V gene data show CDR1 as MNHEY and CDR2 as SVGAGI. The CDR3 spans 16 residues. After removal of 0 bases from V and 1 base from J, the junction contained 5 bases not matched to a gene. The CDR3 sequence is CASSYSGTRNSYEQYF. The DNA for the CDR3 is TGTGCCAGCAGTTACTCCGGGACTAGGAATTCCTACGAGCAGTACTTC.

On this clone itself: This sample includes further DNA sequences coding for the same CDR3. The chain is built from TRBV7-9 and TRBJ2-7; TRBD2 matches 7 bases. This CDR3 region has 14 residues. J gave up 0 bases and V 2 bases, and 1 base lay outside the gene matches. Germline V gene lookup returns CDR1 SEHNR and CDR2 FQNEAQ (reference sequence). Here the CDR3 reads CASSLRDYSYEQYF. For the CDR3, the DNA is TGTGCCAGCAGCTTAAGGGACTACTCCTACGAGCAGTACTTC.

Points on this clone: Its ends do not fully match the called genes, so a read error is possible. Other nucleotide sequences from this sample produce the same CDR3. V is TRBV5-1 and J is TRBJ2-6; D perhaps matches TRBD1 (5 bases). The CDR3 sequence is 15 residues long. Per germline, CDR1 SGHRS and CDR2 YFSETQ. The CDR3: CASSLVRSGANVLTF. CDR3 sequence (DNA): TGCGCCAGCAGCTTGGTGCGCTCTGGGGCCAACGTCCTGACTTTT.